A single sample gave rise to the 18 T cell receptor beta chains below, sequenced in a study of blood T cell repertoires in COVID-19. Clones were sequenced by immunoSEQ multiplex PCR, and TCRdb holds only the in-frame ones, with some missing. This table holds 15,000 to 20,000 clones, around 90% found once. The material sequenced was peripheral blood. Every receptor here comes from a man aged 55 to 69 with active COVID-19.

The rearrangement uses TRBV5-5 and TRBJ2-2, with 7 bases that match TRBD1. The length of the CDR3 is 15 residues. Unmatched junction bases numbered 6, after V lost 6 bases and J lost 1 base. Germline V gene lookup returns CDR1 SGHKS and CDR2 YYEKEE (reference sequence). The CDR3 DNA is TGTGCCAGCAAAACCGGGACAGAGAACACCGGGGAGCTGTTTTTT. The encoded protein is CASKTGTENTGELFF. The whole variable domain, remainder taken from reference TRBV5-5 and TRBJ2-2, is DAGVTQSPTHLIKTRGQQVTLRCSPISGHKSVSWYQQVLGQGPQFIFQYYEKEERGRGNFPDRFSARQFPNYSSELNVNALLLGDSALYLCASKTGTENTGELFFGEGSRLTVL.

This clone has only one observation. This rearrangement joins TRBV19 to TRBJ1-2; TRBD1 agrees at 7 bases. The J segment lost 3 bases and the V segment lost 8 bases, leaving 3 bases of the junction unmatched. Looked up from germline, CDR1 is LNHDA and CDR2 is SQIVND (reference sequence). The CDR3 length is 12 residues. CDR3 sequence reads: CASRQGDYGYTF. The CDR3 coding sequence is TGTGCCAGTCGACAGGGCGACTATGGCTACACCTTC.

CDR3 protein: CASSIRGQLTDTQYF. DNA for the CDR3: TGTGCCAGTAGTATCCGGGGACAGCTCACAGATACGCAGTATTTT. The chain couples TRBV19 to TRBJ2-3; 7 bases fit TRBD1. Germline V gene lookup returns CDR1 LNHDA and CDR2 SQIVND (reference sequence). The CDR3 sequence is 15 residues long. V was clipped by 3 bases and J by 2 bases; unmatched bases: 5.

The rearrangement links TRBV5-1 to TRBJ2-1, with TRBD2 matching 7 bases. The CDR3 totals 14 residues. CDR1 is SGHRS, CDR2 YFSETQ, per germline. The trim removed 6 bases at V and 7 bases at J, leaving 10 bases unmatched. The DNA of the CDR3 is TGCGCCAGCACGGGAGGAGCGGGCGGAAATGAGCAGTTCTTC. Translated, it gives CASTGGAGGNEQFF. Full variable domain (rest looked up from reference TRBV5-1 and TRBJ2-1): KAGVTQTPRYLIKTRGQQVTLSCSPISGHRSVSWYQQTPGQGLQFLFEYFSETQRNKGNFPGRFSGRQFSNSRSEMNVSTLELGDSALYLCASTGGAGGNEQFFGPGTRLTVL.

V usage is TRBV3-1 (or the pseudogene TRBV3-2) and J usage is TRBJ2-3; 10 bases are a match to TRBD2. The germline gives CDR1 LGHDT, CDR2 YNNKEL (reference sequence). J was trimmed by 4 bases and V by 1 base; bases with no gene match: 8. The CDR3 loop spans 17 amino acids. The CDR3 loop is CASSQAWLAGVPDTQYF. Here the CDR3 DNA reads TGTGCCAGCAGCCAAGCTTGGCTAGCGGGGGTTCCAGATACGCAGTATTTT.

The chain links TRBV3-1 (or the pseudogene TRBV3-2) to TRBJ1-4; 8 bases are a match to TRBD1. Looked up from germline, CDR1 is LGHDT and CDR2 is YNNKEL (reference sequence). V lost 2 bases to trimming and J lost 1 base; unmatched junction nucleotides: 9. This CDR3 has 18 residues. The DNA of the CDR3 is TGTGCCAGCAGCCAACCAGGGGGCAGTTACGGAACTAATGAAAAACTGTTTTTT. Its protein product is CASSQPGGSYGTNEKLFF.

The CDR3 sequence: CASSARGRVNTGELFF. The CDR3 DNA reads TGTGCCAGCAGCGCCCGTGGGAGGGTTAACACCGGGGAGCTGTTTTTT. The rearrangement links TRBV9 to TRBJ2-2; the match to TRBD2 covers 7 bases. J gave up 2 bases and V 3 bases, and 7 bases lay outside the gene matches. This CDR3 has 16 residues. Germline CDR1 reads SGDLS; CDR2 reads YYNGEE. The full variable domain, rest sourced from reference TRBV9 and TRBJ2-2, is DSGVTQTPKHLITATGQRVTLRCSPRSGDLSVYWYQQSLDQGLQFLIQYYNGEERAKGNILERFSAQQFPDLHSELNLSSLELGDSALYFCASSARGRVNTGELFFGEGSRLTVL.

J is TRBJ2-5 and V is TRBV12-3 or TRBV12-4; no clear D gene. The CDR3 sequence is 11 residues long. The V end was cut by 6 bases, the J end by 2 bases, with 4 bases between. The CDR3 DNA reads TGTGCCAGCAGCCAACAAGAGACCCAGTACTTC. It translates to CASSQQETQYF.

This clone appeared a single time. The CDR3 DNA sequence: TGTGCCAGCAGCGGGGAGTTGACCAAAAACATTCAGTACTTC. Its translation: CASSGELTKNIQYF. The gene calls are TRBV7-9 and TRBJ2-4; a possible D gene is TRBD2 (5 bases). Trimming left V 5 bases short and J 2 bases short, with 10 bases between. From germline, CDR1 is SEHNR and CDR2 FQNEAQ (reference sequence). This CDR3 comprises 14 residues.

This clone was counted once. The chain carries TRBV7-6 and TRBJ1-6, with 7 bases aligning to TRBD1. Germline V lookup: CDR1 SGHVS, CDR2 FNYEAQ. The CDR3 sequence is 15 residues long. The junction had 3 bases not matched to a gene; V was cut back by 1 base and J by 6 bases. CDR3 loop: CASSLDGTVNSPLHF. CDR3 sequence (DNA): TGTGCCAGCAGCTTAGATGGGACAGTTAATTCACCCCTCCACTTT.

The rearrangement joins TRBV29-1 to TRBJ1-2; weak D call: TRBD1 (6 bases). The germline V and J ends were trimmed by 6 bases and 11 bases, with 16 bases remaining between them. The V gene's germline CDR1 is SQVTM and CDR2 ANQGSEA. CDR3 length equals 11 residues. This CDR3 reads CSVVTGSAYTF. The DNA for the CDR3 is TGCAGCGTCGTTACAGGGAGCGCGTACACCTTC. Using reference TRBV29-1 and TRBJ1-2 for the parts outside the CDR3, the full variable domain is SAVISQKPSRDICQRGTSLTIQCQVDSQVTMMFWYRQQPGQSLTLIATANQGSEATYESGFVIDKFPISRPNLTFSTLTVSNMSPEDSSIYLCSVVTGSAYTFGSGTRLTVV.

CDR3 sequence: CASSPLAGETQYF. For the CDR3, the DNA is TGTGCCAGCAGCCCTCTAGCAGGAGAGACCCAGTACTTC. This chain connects TRBV11-2 to TRBJ2-5; D possibly corresponds to TRBD2 (5 bases). This CDR3 contains 13 residues. V gave up 5 bases and J gave up 4 bases, with 11 bases separating them. Germline CDR1 is SGHAT and CDR2 is FQNNGV. The full variable domain, rest sourced from reference TRBV11-2 and TRBJ2-5, is EAGVAQSPRYKIIEKRQSVAFWCNPISGHATLYWYQQILGQGPKLLIQFQNNGVVDDSQLPKDRFSAERLKGVDSTLKIQPAKLEDSAVYLCASSPLAGETQYFGPGTRLLVL.

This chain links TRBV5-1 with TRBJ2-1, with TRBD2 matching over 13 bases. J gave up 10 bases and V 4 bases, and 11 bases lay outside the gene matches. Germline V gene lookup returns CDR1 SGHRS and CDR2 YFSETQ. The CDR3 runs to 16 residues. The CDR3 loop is CASSPTSGGAIREQFF. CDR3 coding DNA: TGCGCCAGCAGCCCCACTAGCGGGGGGGCGATCCGAGAGCAGTTCTTC.

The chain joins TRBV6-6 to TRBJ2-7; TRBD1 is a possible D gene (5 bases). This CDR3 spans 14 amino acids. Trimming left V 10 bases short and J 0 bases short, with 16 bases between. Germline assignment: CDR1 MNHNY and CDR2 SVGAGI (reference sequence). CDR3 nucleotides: TGTGCCACCAATTTGGACGACAGCTCCTACGAGCAGTACTTC. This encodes CATNLDDSSYEQYF.

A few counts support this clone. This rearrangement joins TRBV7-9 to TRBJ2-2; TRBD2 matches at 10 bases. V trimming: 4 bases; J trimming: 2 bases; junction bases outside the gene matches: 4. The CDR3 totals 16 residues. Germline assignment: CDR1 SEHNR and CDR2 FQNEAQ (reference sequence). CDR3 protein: CASSSWTSGNTGELFF. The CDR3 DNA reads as TGTGCCAGCAGCTCTTGGACTAGCGGAAACACCGGGGAGCTGTTTTTT.

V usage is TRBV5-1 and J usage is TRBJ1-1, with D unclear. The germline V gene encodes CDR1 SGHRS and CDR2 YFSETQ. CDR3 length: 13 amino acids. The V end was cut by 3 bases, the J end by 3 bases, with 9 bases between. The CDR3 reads CASSSVADTEAFF. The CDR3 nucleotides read TGCGCCAGCAGCTCCGTTGCGGACACTGAAGCTTTCTTT.

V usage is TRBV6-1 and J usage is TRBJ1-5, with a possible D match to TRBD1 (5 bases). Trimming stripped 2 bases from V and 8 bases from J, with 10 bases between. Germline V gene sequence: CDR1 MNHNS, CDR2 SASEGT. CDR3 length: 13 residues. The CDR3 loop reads CASSESGGEPQHF. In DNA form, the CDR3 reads TGTGCCAGCAGTGAAAGTGGGGGGGAGCCCCAGCATTTT.

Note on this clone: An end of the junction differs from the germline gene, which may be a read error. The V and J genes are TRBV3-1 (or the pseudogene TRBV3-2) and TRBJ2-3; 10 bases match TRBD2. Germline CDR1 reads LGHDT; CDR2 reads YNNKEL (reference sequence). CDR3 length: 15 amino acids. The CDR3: CARSQDLAGDDTQYF. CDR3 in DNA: TGTGCCCGCAGCCAAGATCTAGCGGGGGACGATACGCAGTATTTT.